This T cell receptor (beta chain) appears in the sequencing data of a study of T cell responses to AZD1222 COVID-19 vaccine (dated by TCRdb to about 2021). Study-level background: A total of 233 trial participants underwent TCR sequencing, of whom approximately 210 received two doses of AZD1222 and about 26 received two doses of the MenACWY control vaccine. Trial participants were enrolled by age into subgroups of 18-55, 56-69 and 70-plus years, and 148, 28 and 57 TCR-sequenced participants, respectively, were included in these subgroups.

Broad study findings and their caveats: The 56-69-year group was small, and its depth increase did not reach significance, likely because of low power. CD4 TCRs associated with the vaccine covered the entire spike protein, and the dominant responses were in regions 160-218 and 743-854. No day 14 peak-response samples were available, so repertoires were characterized only after the peak T cell response. Participants were mostly white British, with more females than males. The authors suggested clonal diversity may have been underestimated. After two AZD1222 doses, both the breadth and the depth of spike-specific TCRs were significantly higher than at day 0 and than in MenACWY recipients. Nearly half of unique spike-specific TCRs reportedly recognized epitopes outside regions mutated in the B.1.351 and B.1.1.7 variants. Only five or six AZD1222 recipients were SARS-CoV-2 seropositive at baseline, limiting conclusions about previously exposed vaccinees.

The CDR3 regions of human TCRbeta chains were subjected to immunosequencing. In the authors' own workflow: Repertoire TCRs were matched against a reference library of SARS-CoV-2-specific TCRs generated with the MIRA antigen-specificity platform. Breadth meant the fraction of unique TCRs that were SARS-CoV-2-associated, whereas depth meant the fraction of total T cells that were SARS-CoV-2-associated. Using the MIRA data, every spike-specific TCR was mapped to the spike region that the TCR reacted to and assigned to either a CD4 or a CD8 class. Log10-transformed breadth and depth values were compared by one-way ANOVA with Sidak's multiple comparisons tests. Sourced from immuneACCESS, this table was stored by TCRdb with only in-frame sequences that have V and J called. A share of the clones is absent; for the studies checked, an unresolved V gene accounts for under half, and the remainder has no known explanation. V and J calls and clone size come straight from that table; D and trimming were deduced from the DNA. The sample table lists 110,000 to 150,000 clones, 88% of them with a count of one. 3.1% of the sample rests with the top ten.

Including cysteine and phenylalanine, the CDR3 has 15 amino acids. Just CDR3 DNA is preserved here, 45 bases in frame from base 1. Trimming removed 2 bases from V and 1 base from J, leaving 9 bases between the germline ends. The germline V gene provides CDR1 MDHEN and CDR2 SYDVKM. This clone was seen just once. Its cognate antigen has yet to be identified. The sample holds no much larger clone one base away, and base qualities are not on file. Sample time point, as interpreted from the label and publication: about 28 days (+/-7) after the second vaccine dose. AZD1222 recipients with second doses at about 4 weeks or about 12 weeks were pooled, because spike-specific TCR depth and breadth did not differ between schedules. Samples from vaccinated people were obtained from the UK trials COV001 and COV002, which included a single-blind randomized controlled phase 2/3 trial of AZD1222 (ChAdOx1 nCoV-19) in healthy adults. For TCRbeta chain sequencing, PBMC samples from trial participants were taken at day 0 and at day 28 after the second dose.

The sequence links TRBV28 to TRBJ2-4, and TRBD2 may be the D gene, going by 6 matching bases. The TCR originated in an adult who received the AZD1222 COVID-19 vaccine. The sequencing here drew on peripheral blood, taken 28 days after the second AZD1222 dose. The DNA reads TGTGCCAGCAGTTTACCTAGCGCGGCCAAAAACATTCAGTACTTC. The resulting protein is CASSLPSAAKNIQYF.